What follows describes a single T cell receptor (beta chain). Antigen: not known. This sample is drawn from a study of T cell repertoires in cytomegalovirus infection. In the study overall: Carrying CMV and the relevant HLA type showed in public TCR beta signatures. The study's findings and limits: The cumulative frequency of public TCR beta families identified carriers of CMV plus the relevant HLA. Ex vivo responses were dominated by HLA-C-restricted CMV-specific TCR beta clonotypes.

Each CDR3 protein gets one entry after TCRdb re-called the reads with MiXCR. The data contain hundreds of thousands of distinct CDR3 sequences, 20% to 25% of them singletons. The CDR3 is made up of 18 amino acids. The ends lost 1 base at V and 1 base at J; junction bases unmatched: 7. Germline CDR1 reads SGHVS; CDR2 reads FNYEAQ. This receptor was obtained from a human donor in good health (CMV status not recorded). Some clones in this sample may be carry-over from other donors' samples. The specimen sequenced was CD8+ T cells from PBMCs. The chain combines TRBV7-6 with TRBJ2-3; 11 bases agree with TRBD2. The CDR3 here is CASSLGSSGGLRTDTQYF. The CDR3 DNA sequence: TGTGCCAGCAGCTTAGGTTCTAGCGGGGGGCTCCGCACAGATACGCAGTATTTT.